Detailed here is one T cell receptor beta chain. What it binds is not known. Some clones are missing from TCRdb's copy, which holds only in-frame ones; the method was immunoSEQ multiplex PCR. The top ten clones hold roughly 4.5% of a sample with about 15,000 clones, approximately 89% of them seen once. The data stem from a study of chemoradiotherapy in HPV16-positive cancers. Study summary: Functional T-cell assays on two HPV16-positive patients' cells defined candidate HPV-specific clones and common TCR motifs. Broader study findings: HPV-specific T cells were functionally defined from only a couple of HPV16-positive patients.

The CDR3 has 14 amino acids. The germline V gene encodes CDR1 SGHRS and CDR2 YFSETQ. V lost 0 bases and J lost 3, with 10 bases in between. The clonotype was recovered from a human donor with HPV-associated anogenital cancer. Specimen: tumor tissue, collected from a patient who underwent chemoradiotherapy. V gene TRBV5-1 combines with J gene TRBJ2-7, with D hard to call. The CDR3 DNA reads TGCGCCAGCAGCTTGGCTTCCTCGAACTACGAGCAGTACTTC. It yields the protein CASSLASSNYEQYF.